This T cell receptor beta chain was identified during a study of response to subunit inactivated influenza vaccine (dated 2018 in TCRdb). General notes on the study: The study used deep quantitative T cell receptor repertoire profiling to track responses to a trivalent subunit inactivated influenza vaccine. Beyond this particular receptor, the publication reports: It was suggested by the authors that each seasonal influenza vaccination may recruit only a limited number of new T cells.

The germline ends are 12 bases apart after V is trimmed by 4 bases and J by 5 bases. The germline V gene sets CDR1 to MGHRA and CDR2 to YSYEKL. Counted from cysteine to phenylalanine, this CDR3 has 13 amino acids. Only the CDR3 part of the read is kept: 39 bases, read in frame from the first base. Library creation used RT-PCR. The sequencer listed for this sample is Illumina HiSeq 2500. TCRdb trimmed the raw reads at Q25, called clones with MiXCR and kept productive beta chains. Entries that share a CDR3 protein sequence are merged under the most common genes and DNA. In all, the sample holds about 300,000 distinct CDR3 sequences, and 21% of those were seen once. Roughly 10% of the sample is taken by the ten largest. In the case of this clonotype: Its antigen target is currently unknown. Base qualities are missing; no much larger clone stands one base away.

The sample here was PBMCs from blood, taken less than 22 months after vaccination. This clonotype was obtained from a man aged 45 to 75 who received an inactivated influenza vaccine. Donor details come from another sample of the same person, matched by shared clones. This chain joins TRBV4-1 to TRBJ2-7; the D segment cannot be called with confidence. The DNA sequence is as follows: TGCGCCAGCAGCCGAACCCCTTGGGACGAGCAGTACTTC. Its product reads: CASSRTPWDEQYF.